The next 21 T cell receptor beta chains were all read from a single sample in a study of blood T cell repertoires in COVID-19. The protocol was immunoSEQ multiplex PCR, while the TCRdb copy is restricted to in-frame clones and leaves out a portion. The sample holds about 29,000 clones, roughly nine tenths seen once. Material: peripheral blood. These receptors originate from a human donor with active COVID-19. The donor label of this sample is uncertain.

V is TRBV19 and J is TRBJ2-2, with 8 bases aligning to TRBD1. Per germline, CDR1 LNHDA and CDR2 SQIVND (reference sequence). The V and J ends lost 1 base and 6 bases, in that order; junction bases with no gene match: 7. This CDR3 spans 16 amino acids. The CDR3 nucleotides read TGTGCCAGTAGTATAGGGACAGGGATGGTTCCCGGGGAGCTGTTTTTT. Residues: CASSIGTGMVPGELFF. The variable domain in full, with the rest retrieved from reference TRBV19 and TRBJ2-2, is DGGITQSPKYLFRKEGQNVTLSCEQNLNHDAMYWYRQDPGQGLRLIYYSQIVNDFQKGDIAEGYSVSREKKESFPLTVTSAQKNPTAFYLCASSIGTGMVPGELFFGEGSRLTVL.

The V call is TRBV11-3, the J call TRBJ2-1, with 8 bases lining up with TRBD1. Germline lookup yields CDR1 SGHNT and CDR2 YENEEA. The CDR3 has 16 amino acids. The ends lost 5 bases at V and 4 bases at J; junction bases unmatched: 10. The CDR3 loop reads CASSVAGGARYNEQFF. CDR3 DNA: TGTGCCAGCAGCGTAGCAGGGGGCGCGAGGTACAATGAGCAGTTCTTC.

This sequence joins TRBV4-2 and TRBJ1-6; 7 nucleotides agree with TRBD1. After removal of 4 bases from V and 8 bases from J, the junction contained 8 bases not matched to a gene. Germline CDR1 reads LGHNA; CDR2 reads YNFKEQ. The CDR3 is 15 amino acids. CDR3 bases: TGTGCCAGCAGCCGAGATGCGACAGGGTATTCACCCCTCCACTTT. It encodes CASSRDATGYSPLHF.

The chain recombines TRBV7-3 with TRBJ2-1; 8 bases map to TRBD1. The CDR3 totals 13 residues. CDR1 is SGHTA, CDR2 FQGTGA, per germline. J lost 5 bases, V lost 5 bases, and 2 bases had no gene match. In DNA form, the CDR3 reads TGTGCCAGCAGCACGGACAGGGACAATGAGCAGTTCTTC. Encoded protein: CASSTDRDNEQFF.

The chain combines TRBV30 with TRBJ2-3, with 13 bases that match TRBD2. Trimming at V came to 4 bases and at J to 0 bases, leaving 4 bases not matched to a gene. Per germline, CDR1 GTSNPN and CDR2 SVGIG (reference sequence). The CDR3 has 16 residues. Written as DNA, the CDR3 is TGTGCCTGGAATGGACTAGCGGGGGCAAGCACAGATACGCAGTATTTT. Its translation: CAWNGLAGASTDTQYF.

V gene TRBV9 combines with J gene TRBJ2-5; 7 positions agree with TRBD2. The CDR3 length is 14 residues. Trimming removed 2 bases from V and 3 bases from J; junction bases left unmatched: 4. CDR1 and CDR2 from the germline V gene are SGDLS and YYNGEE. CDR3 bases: TGTGCCAGCAGCGTGTCGGGGAGGGAAGAGACCCAGTACTTC. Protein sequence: CASSVSGREETQYF.

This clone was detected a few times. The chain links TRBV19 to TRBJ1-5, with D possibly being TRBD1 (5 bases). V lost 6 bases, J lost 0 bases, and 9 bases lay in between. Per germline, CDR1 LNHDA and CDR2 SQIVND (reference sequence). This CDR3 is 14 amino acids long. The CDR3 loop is CASRQVHSNQPQHF. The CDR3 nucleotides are TGTGCCAGTAGACAGGTCCATAGCAATCAGCCCCAGCATTTT.

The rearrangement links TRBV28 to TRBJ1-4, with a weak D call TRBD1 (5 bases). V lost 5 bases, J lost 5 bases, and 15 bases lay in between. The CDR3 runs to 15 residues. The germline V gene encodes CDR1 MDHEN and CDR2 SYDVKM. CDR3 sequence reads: CASSPAGTRNEKLFF. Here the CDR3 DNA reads TGTGCCAGCAGTCCCGCCGGGACTAGGAATGAAAAACTGTTTTTT.

CDR3 sequence: CASSQGGSSTDTQYF. The CDR3 coding sequence is TGTGCCAGCAGCCAAGGAGGTTCTAGCACAGATACGCAGTATTTT. The chain employs TRBV3-1 (or the pseudogene TRBV3-2) and TRBJ2-3; the D is unclear. V lost 1 base, J lost 0 bases, and 8 bases lay in between. This CDR3 has 15 residues. CDR1 and CDR2 (germline): LGHDT, YNNKEL (reference sequence).

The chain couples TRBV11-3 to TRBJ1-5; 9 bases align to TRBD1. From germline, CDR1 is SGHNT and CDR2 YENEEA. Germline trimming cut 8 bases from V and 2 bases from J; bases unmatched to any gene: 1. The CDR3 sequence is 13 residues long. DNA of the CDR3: TGTGCCAGCGGACAGGGGCGCAATCAGCCCCAGCATTTT. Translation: CASGQGRNQPQHF.

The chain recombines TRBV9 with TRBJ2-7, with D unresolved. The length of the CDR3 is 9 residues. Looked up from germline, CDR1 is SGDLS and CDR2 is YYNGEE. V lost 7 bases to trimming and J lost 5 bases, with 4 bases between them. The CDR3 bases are TGTGCCAGCCTTAACGAGCAGTACTTC. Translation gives CASLNEQYF.

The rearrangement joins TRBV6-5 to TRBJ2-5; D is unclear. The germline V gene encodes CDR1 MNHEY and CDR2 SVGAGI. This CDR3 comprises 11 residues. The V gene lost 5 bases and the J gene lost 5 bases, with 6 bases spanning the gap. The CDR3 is CASSPGETQYF. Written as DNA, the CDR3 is TGTGCCAGCAGTCCGGGTGAGACCCAGTACTTC.

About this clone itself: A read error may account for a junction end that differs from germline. CDR3 nucleotide sequence: TGTGCCAGCAGTGACTCGGCTAGCGGGGGGAATGAGCAGTTCTTC. Translated: CASSDSASGGNEQFF. The J gene is TRBJ2-1, the V gene TRBV6-5; 11 bases are a match to TRBD2. Germline CDR1 reads MNHEY; CDR2 reads SVGAGI. The CDR3 length is 15 residues.

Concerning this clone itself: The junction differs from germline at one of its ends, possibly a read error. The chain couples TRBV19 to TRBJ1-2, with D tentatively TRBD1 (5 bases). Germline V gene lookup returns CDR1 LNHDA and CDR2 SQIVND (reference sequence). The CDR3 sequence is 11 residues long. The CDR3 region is CASSMADICAF. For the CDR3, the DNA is TGTGCCAGTAGTATGGCGGACATATGCGCCTTC.

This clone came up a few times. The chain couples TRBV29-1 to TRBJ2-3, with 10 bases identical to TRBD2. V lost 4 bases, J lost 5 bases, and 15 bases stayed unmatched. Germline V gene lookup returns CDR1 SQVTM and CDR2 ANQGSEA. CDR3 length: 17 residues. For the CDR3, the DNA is TGCAGCGTTGGCGCTAGCGGGAGCAATCTTTTAGGAGATACGCAGTATTTT. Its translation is CSVGASGSNLLGDTQYF.

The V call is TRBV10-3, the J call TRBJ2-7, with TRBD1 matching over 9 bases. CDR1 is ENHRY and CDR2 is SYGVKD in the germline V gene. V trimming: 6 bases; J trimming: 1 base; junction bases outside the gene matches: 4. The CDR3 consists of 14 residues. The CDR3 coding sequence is TGTGCCATCAGCGGGACAGGGCGTTCCTACGAGCAGTACTTC. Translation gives CAISGTGRSYEQYF.

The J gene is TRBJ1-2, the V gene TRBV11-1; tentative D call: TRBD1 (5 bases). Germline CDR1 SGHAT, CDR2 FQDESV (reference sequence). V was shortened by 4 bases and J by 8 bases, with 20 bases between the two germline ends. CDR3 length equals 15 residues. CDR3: CASSSSVGRATGYTF. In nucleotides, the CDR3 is TGTGCCAGCAGCTCATCCGTGGGGCGAGCTACGGGCTACACCTTC.

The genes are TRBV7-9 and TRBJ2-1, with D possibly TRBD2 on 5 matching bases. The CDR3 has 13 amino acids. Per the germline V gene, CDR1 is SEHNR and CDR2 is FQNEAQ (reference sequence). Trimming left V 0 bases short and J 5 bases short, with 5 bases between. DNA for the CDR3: TGTGCCAGCAGCTTAGCGCGGGACAATGAGCAGTTCTTC. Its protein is CASSLARDNEQFF.

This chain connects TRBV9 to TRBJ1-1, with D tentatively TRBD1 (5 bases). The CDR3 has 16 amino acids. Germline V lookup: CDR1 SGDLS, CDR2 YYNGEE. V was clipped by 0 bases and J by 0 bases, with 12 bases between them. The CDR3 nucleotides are TGTGCCAGCAGCGTAGCCCCGGGACTTTTGAACACTGAAGCTTTCTTT. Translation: CASSVAPGLLNTEAFF.

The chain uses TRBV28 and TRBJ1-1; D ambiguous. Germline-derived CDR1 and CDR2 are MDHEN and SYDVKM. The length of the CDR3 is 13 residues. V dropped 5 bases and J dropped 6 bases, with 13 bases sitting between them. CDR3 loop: CASSSPTAAEAFF. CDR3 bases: TGTGCCAGCAGTAGCCCTACAGCTGCTGAAGCTTTCTTT.

CDR3 sequence reads: CASSAGLARYEQYF. CDR3 sequence (DNA): TGTGCCAGCAGCGCTGGACTAGCCCGCTACGAGCAGTACTTC. This sequence joins TRBV11-2 and TRBJ2-7, with TRBD2 matching over 8 bases. V shed 5 bases and J 3 bases; nucleotides not matched to a gene: 6. The CDR3 consists of 14 residues. Germline assignment: CDR1 SGHAT and CDR2 FQNNGV.